The clone carrying this TCR beta chain was counted a few times. This CDR3 has 16 amino acids. With 2 bases clipped from V and 8 bases from J, the junction kept 11 bases outside the gene matches. Germline V gene lookup returns CDR1 MNHEY and CDR2 SVGAGI. This entry belongs to a study of blood T cell repertoires in COVID-19. Study as a whole: Acute-phase and convalescent COVID-19 samples originated in the United States, Italy and Spain. Sources were T cells, B-cell-depleted T cells, or PBMCs; the material itself was cDNA or gDNA.

As processed by the authors: Estimation of nucleated cell counts was performed using reference gene primer amplification. Profiling relied on immunoSEQ multiplex PCR, and the TCRdb table lists in-frame clones only, not all of them. The V and J calls and clone size are taken from that table; D and trimming were inferred from the DNA. There are about 29,000 clones in the sample; 80% to 85% occur only once, and about 10% lies in the top ten. The sequence came from an elderly man with active COVID-19. The rearrangement links TRBV6-5 to TRBJ1-2; TRBD1 matches 10 bases. The sample taken for sequencing was peripheral blood. The CDR3 reads CASSYRTGTGERGYTF. CDR3 DNA sequence: TGTGCCAGCAGTTACCGAACCGGGACAGGGGAGCGGGGCTACACCTTC.